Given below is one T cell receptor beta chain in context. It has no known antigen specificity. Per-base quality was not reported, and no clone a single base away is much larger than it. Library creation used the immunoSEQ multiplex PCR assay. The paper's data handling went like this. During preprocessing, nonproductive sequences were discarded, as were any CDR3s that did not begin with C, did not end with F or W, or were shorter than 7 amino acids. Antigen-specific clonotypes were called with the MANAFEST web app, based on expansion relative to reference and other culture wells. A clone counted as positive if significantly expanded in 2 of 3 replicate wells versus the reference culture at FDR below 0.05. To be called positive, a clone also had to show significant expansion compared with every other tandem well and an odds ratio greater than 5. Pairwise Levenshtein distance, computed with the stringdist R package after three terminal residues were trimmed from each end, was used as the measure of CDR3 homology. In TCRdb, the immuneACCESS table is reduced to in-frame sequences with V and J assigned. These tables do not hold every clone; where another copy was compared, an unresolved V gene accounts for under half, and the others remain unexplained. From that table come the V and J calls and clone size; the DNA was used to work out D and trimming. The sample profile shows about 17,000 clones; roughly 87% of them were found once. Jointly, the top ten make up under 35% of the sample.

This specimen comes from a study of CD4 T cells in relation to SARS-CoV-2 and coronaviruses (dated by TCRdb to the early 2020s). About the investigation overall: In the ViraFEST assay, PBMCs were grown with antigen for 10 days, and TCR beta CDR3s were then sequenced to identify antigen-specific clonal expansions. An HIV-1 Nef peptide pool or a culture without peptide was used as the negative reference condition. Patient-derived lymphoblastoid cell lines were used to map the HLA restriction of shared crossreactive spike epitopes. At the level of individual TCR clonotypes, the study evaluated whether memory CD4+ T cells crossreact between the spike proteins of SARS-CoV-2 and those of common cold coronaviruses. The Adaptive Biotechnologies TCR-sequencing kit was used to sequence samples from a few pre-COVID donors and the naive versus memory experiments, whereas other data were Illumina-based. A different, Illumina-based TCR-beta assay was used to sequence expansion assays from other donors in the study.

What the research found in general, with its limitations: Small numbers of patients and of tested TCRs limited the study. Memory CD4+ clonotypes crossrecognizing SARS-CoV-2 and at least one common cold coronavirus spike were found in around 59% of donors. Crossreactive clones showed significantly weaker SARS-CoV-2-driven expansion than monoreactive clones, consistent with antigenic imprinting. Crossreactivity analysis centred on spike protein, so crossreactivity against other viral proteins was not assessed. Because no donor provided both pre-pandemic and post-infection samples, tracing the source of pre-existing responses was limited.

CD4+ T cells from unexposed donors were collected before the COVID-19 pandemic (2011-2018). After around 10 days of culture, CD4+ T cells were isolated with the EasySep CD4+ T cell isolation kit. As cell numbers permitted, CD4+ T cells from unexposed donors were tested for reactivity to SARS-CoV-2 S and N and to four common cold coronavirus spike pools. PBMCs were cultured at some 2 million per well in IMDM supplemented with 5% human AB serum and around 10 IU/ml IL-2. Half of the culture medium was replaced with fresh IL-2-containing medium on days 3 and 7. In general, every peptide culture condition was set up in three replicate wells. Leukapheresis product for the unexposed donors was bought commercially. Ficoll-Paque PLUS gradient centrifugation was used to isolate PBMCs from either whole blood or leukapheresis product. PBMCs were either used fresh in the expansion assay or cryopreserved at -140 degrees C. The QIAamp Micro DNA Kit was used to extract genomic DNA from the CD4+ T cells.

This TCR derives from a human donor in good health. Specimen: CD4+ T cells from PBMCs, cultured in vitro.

CDR3 protein: CASSPSGGVDSPLHF. Read as DNA, the sequence is TGTGCCAGCTCACCTTCGGGGGGAGTCGATTCACCCCTCCACTTT. The V and J genes are TRBV18 and TRBJ1-6; TRBD1 might be the D gene, on 5 matching bases. The CDR3 has 15 amino acids, counting the end cysteine and phenylalanine. The read is trimmed to its CDR3 DNA, 45 bases read in frame from base 1. CDR1 and CDR2 (KGHSH, LQKENI) derive from the germline V gene. Relative to germline, V is 3 bases shorter and J is 8 bases shorter, with 14 bases between their ends.